Listed below are T cell receptor beta chains from one sample, sequenced in a study of T cell responses to AZD1222 COVID-19 vaccine. Method: immunoSEQ multiplex PCR; TCRdb's copy keeps in-frame clones and lacks some. The data hold roughly 140,000 clones, with more than 85% observed a single time. The material was peripheral blood, obtained on day 0 of AZD1222 vaccination. The receptors originated from an adult in good health. Each CDR3 is given with its conserved first and last residue. The D gene is left open where the match is weak. Rows give clone size only sometimes, using once, few, many, or a class for an expanded clone.

D: NA
J: TRBJ1-4
size: NA
V: TRBV28
CDR3: CASSFGDASNEKLFF
DNA: TGTGCCAGCAGTTTTGGGGACGCGTCTAATGAAAAACTGTTTTTT

D: TRBD1
J: TRBJ1-1
size: NA
V: TRBV5-1
CDR3: CASSFRDRGLPEAFF
DNA: TGCGCCAGCAGCTTCCGGGACAGGGGCCTCCCTGAAGCTTTCTTT

D: NA
J: TRBJ2-7
size: NA
V: TRBV2
CDR3: CASTMGAGSYEQYF
DNA: TGTGCCAGCACCATGGGGGCGGGATCGTACGAGCAGTACTTC

D: TRBD1
J: TRBJ1-3
size: NA
V: TRBV9
CDR3: CASRGQGAIYF
DNA: TGTGCCAGCAGAGGACAGGGCGCCATATATTTT

D: TRBD2
J: TRBJ2-5
size: NA
V: TRBV29-1
CDR3: CSAYSQRGRQVTQYF
DNA: TGCAGCGCCTATTCACAGCGGGGGCGTCAAGTGACCCAGTACTTC

D: NA
J: TRBJ1-6
size: NA
V: TRBV19
CDR3: CASSPEDRPGAAPLHF
DNA: TGTGCCAGTAGTCCCGAAGACCGGCCCGGGGCCGCACCCCTCCACTTT

D: NA
J: TRBJ2-3
size: NA
V: TRBV6-5
CDR3: CASTSDTDTQYF
DNA: TGTGCCAGCACTAGCGACACAGATACGCAGTATTTT

D: NA
J: TRBJ2-1
size: NA
V: TRBV3-1/TRBV3-2
CDR3: CASSQDQGAVKGYNEQFF
DNA: TGTGCCAGCAGCCAAGATCAGGGAGCGGTGAAGGGCTACAATGAGCAGTTCTTC

D: NA
J: TRBJ2-1
size: NA
V: TRBV6-5
CDR3: CASSYWGARNEQFF
DNA: TGTGCCAGCAGTTACTGGGGGGCAAGGAATGAGCAGTTCTTC

D: TRBD1
J: TRBJ1-6
size: NA
V: TRBV7-2
CDR3: CASRPGTDSPLHF
DNA: TGTGCCAGCAGGCCCGGGACAGATTCACCCCTCCACTTT

D: NA
J: TRBJ2-2
size: once
V: TRBV2
CDR3: CASTETNTGELFF
DNA: TGTGCCAGCACCGAAACCAACACCGGGGAGCTGTTTTTT

D: TRBD1
J: TRBJ2-2
size: NA
V: TRBV19
CDR3: CASSPDRGLGELFF
DNA: TGTGCCAGTAGTCCCGACAGGGGGCTAGGGGAGCTGTTTTTT

D: NA
J: TRBJ1-2
size: NA
V: TRBV28
CDR3: CASSLGAGSGYTF
DNA: TGTGCCAGCAGTTTGGGGGCAGGATCTGGCTACACCTTC

D: NA
J: TRBJ2-5
size: NA
V: TRBV2
CDR3: CASSVGQGRETQYF
DNA: TGTGCCAGCAGTGTAGGCCAGGGGCGAGAGACCCAGTACTTC